The T cell receptor (beta chain) under discussion was sequenced for a study of cytomegalovirus exposure and HLA in healthy donors. Germline V gene data show CDR1 as MNHNY and CDR2 as SVGAGI (reference sequence). The CDR3 length is 15 residues. With 60 Vbeta and 13 Jbeta primers, the PCR was carried out. The data were produced by immunoSEQ multiplex PCR, yet TCRdb's version contains in-frame clones alone and is incomplete. Of around 300,000 clones in the sample, around 90% are singletons; the top ten hold about 2%. The source is a woman under 30 in good health and CMV-seronegative. V gene TRBV6-6 combines with J gene TRBJ2-5, with D uncertain. The end of the DNA aligns better with TRBJ2-7, so the J call may be wrong. The sequencing sample was made of PBMCs. DNA for the CDR3: TGTGCCAGCAGTTACAATCAGGCGAGCTCCTACGAGCAGTACTTC. It codes for CASSYNQASSYEQYF.